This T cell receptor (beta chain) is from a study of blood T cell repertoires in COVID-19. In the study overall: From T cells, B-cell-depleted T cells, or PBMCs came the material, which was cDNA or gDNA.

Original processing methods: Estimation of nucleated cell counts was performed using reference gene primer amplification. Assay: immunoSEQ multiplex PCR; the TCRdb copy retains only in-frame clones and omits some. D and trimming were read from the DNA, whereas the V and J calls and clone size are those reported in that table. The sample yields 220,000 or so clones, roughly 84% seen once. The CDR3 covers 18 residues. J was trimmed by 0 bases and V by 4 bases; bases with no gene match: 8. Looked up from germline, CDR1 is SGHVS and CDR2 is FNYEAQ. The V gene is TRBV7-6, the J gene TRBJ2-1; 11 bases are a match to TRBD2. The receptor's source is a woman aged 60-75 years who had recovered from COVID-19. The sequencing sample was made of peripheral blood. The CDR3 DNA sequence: TGTGCCAGCAGCTCCACTAGCGGGGGTTCCAGCTCCTACAATGAGCAGTTCTTC. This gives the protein CASSSTSGGSSSYNEQFF.